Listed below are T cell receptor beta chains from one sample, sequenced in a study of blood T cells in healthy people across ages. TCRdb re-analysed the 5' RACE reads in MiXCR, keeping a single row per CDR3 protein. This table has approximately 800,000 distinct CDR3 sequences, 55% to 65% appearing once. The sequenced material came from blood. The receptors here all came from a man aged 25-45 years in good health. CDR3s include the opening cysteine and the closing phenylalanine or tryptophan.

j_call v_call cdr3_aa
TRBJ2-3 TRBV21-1 CASSKEDNRSTDTQYF
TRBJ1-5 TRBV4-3 CASSQVIQRYSNQPQHF
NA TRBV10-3 CAISGPGQGGNEQYF
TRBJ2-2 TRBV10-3 CAISESGQGPGELFF
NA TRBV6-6 CASSLDRMVGYEQYF
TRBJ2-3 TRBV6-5 CASSLRTSGTDTQYF
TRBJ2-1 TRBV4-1 CASSQETYNEQFF
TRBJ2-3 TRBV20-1 CSASPRQRGGRDTQYF
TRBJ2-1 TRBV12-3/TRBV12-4 CASSYGTSGHNEQFF
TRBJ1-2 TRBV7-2 CASSLRPTKQTLYGYTF
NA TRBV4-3 CASSQSMTIIDEQYF
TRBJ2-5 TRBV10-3 CASGNPGLQETQYF
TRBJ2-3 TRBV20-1 CSARDTSGVFVNTQYF
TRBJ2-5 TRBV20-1 CSARGVLAVEETQYF
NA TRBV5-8 CASSRTLGRETQYF
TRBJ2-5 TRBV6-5 CASSYNGEYQETQYF
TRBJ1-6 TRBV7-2 CASSYAGPLHF
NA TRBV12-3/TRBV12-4 CASCNPSSYNEQYF
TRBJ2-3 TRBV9 CASTDSSTDTQYF
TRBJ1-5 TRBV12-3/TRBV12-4 CASRDGDSNQPQHF
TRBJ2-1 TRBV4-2 CASSQDRGTSNEQFF
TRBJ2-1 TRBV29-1 CSVGASPNNEQFF
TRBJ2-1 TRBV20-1 CSAPRESNNEQFF